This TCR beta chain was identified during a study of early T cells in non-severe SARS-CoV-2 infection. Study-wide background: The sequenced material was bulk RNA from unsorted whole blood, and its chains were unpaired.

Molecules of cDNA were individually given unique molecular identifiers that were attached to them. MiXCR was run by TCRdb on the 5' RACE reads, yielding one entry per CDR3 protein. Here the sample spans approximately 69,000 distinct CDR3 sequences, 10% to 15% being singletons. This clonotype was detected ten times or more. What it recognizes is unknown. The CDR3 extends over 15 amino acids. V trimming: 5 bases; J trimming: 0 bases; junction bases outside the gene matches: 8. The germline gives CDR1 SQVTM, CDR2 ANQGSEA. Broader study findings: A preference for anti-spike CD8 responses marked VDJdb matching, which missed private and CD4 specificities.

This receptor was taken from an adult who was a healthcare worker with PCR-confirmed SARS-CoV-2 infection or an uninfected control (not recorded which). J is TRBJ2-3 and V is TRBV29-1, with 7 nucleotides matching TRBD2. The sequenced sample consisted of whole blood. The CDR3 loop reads CSVRGLEISTDTQYF. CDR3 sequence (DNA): TGCAGCGTTCGTGGACTAGAGATTAGCACAGATACGCAGTATTTT.